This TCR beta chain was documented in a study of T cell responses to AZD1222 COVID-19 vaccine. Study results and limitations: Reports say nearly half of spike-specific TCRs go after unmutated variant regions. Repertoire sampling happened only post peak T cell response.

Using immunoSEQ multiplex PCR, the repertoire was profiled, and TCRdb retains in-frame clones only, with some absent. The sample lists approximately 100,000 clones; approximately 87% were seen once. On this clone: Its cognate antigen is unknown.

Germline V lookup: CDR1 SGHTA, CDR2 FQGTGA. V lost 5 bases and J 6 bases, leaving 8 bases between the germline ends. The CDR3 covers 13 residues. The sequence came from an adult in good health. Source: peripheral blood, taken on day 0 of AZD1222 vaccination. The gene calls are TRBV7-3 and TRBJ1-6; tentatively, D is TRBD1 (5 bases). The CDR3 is CASSGGINSPLHF. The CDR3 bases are TGTGCCAGCAGCGGGGGGATTAATTCACCCCTCCACTTT.